The present TCR beta chain was sequenced within a study of control samples from healthy donors and cancer patients. Trimming pared 6 bases from V and 8 bases from J, leaving 14 bases between. Germline V gives CDR1 LNHNV, CDR2 YYDKDF (reference sequence). The CDR3 is 14 residues long. Repertoires were generated with immunoSEQ multiplex PCR, while TCRdb's copy carries only in-frame clones and drops some. The table records 50,000 to 70,000 clones, roughly 86% of them present only once. The TCR sequence derives from a man aged 45 to 65 in good health. Source material: blood. The gene calls are TRBV15 and TRBJ1-6; no firm D call. CDR3 nucleotide sequence: TGTGCCACCAGAGGAGGTCCGGGCTATTCACCCCTCCACTTT. The encoded protein is CATRGGPGYSPLHF. The full variable domain, in which reference TRBV15 and TRBJ1-6 provide the parts outside the CDR3, is DAMVIQNPRYQVTQFGKPVTLSCSQTLNHNVMYWYQQKSSQAPKLLFHYYDKDFNNEADTPDNFQSRRPNTSFCFLDIRSPGLGDTAMYLCATRGGPGYSPLHFGNGTRLTVT.